Listed below are T cell receptor beta chains from one sample, sequenced in a study of PD-1 blockade in classical Hodgkin lymphoma. Data came from immunoSEQ multiplex PCR; TCRdb stores just in-frame clones and leaves some out. The data hold approximately 27,000 clones, with roughly 87% observed a single time. The sequenced sample was peripheral blood mononuclear cells (PBMCs), obtained before the fourth cycle of nivolumab. The receptors derive from a human donor with classical Hodgkin lymphoma. Both conserved end residues are part of each CDR3. The D gene is left open where the match is weak. Clone size is not always given. Where it is, it says once, few, many or a class for expanded clones.

>TRBJ2-1|TRBV19|14|TRBD1|-
CASSRDRVGREQFF
TGTGCCAGTAGCAGGGACAGGGTAGGCCGTGAGCAGTTCTTC
>TRBJ2-3|TRBV7-3|14|-|-
CASSGRDSTDTQYF
TGTGCCAGCAGCGGACGGGACTCTACAGATACGCAGTATTTT
>TRBJ1-5|TRBV4-3|15|-|-
CASSQDGGPNQPQHF
TGCGCCAGCAGCCAAGATGGGGGTCCTAATCAGCCCCAGCATTTT
>TRBJ1-5|TRBV27|14|-|-
CASRLQGVGQPQHF
TGTGCCAGCAGATTACAGGGAGTAGGACAGCCCCAGCATTTT
>TRBJ2-7|TRBV20-1|10|TRBD2|-
CSGGEYEQYF
TGCAGCGGGGGGGAGTACGAGCAGTACTTC
>TRBJ1-1|TRBV28|12|-|-
CASSPQNTEAFF
TGTGCCAGCAGTCCTCAGAACACTGAAGCTTTCTTT
>TRBJ2-7|TRBV12-5|13|-|few
CASGPRDTYEQYF
TGTGCTAGTGGACCCCGGGACACCTACGAGCAGTACTTC
>TRBJ1-5|TRBV30|14|-|few
CAWSVLEGNQPQHF
TGTGCCTGGAGTGTATTGGAGGGGAATCAGCCCCAGCATTTT
>TRBJ1-1|TRBV7-8|13|-|-
CASSLVGKTEAFF
TGTGCCAGCAGCTTGGTAGGGAAGACTGAAGCTTTCTTT
>TRBJ2-5|TRBV28|13|-|-
CASSLAPQAPAYF
TGTGCCAGCAGTTTAGCCCCCCAGGCGCCGGCGTACTTC